The next 27 T cell receptor beta chains were all read from a single sample in a study of blood T cell repertoires in COVID-19. Sequencing used immunoSEQ multiplex PCR; TCRdb keeps in-frame clones, though not all of them. The data show about half a million clones, approximately 85% seen once. Sequenced material: peripheral blood. These receptors all come from a human donor in a cohort sampled during active COVID-19.

On this clone: One junction end does not reproduce the germline sequence, and a read error may be involved. The genes are TRBV5-6 and TRBJ1-2, with a tentative D call TRBD1 (5 bases). The germline CDR1 and CDR2 sequences are SGHDT and YYEEEE. The CDR3 contains 12 residues. The CDR3 bases are TGTGCCAGCAGCCCAGGGACTCTTCAATCCCTCTTC. It is translated as CASSPGTLQSLF.

This sequence joins TRBV28 and TRBJ2-7; D perhaps matches TRBD2 (6 bases). The V gene's germline CDR1 is MDHEN and CDR2 SYDVKM. This CDR3 contains 17 residues. Trimming shortened V by 2 bases and J by 2 bases, and 19 bases separated the two germline ends. As DNA, the CDR3 is TGTGCCAGCAGTTTAAACGGTTTTGGCGGGAAAACCTACGAGCAGTACTTC. Translating gives CASSLNGFGGKTYEQYF. The complete variable domain, with remaining parts taken from reference TRBV28 and TRBJ2-7, reads DVKVTQSSRYLVKRTGEKVFLECVQDMDHENMFWYRQDPGLGLRLIYFSYDVKMKEKGDIPEGYSVSREKKERFSLILESASTNQTSMYLCASSLNGFGGKTYEQYFGPGTRLTVT.

J is TRBJ2-2 and V is TRBV19; 8 bases match TRBD1. CDR1 and CDR2 from the germline V gene are LNHDA and SQIVND (reference sequence). This CDR3 is built from 16 residues. After removal of 10 bases from V and 4 bases from J, the junction contained 14 bases not matched to a gene. This chain's CDR3 is CAIHPGQGRGTGELFF. The CDR3 DNA reads as TGTGCCATTCACCCCGGACAGGGCCGGGGCACCGGGGAGCTGTTTTTT.

This clone was detected only a few times. The chain couples TRBV6-5 to TRBJ2-5, with 7 bases fitting TRBD1. From germline, CDR1 is MNHEY and CDR2 SVGAGI. The ends lost 0 bases at V and 5 bases at J; junction bases unmatched: 6. The CDR3 length is 15 residues. The CDR3 here is CASSYSWDRFETQYF. DNA of the CDR3: TGTGCCAGCAGTTACTCGTGGGACAGATTCGAGACCCAGTACTTC.

The rearrangement links TRBV6-6 to TRBJ2-1, with 8 positions matching TRBD2. The germline V gene encodes CDR1 MNHNY and CDR2 SVGAGI (reference sequence). Unmatched junction bases numbered 13, after V lost 6 bases and J lost 9 bases. This CDR3 contains 15 residues. The CDR3 spells CASRPGTRGEGEQFF. Here the CDR3 DNA reads TGTGCCAGCAGACCCGGGACTAGAGGTGAGGGTGAGCAGTTCTTC.

The chain links TRBV5-4 to TRBJ1-4; D remains unclear. V lost 4 bases and J lost 8, with 21 bases in between. CDR3 length equals 16 residues. Per the germline V gene, CDR1 is SGHNT and CDR2 is YYREEE (reference sequence). CDR3 DNA: TGTGCCAGCAGCGCGGTCCGGGAGACGGGAAGGGAAAAACTGTTTTTT. Translation gives CASSAVRETGREKLFF.

This chain joins TRBV7-2 and TRBJ2-2; 7 bases match TRBD1. Trimming removed 1 base from V and 4 bases from J; junction bases left unmatched: 3. CDR3 length: 15 amino acids. Germline V gene data show CDR1 as SGHTA and CDR2 as FQGNSA. The CDR3 spells CASSLVSGGTGELFF. Here the CDR3 DNA reads TGTGCCAGCAGCTTAGTGTCAGGGGGCACCGGGGAGCTGTTTTTT.

This clone was seen only once. The rearrangement uses TRBV7-2 and TRBJ2-3; a weak D match, TRBD2 (6 bases). The CDR3 runs 17 residues. The germline gives CDR1 SGHTA, CDR2 FQGNSA. Deletions cut 5 bases from V and 1 base from J, with 19 bases between. In nucleotides, the CDR3 is TGTGCCAGCAGCCCCCAAGCAGCCTTAGCGGGCACAGATACGCAGTATTTT. Its translation is CASSPQAALAGTDTQYF.

This chain uses TRBV6-2 or TRBV6-3 with TRBJ2-3; TRBD2 agrees at 9 bases. Trimming took 2 bases from V and 6 from J; bases not matched to a gene: 9. The CDR3 has 16 residues. Germline values: CDR1 MNHEY, CDR2 SVGEGT. The CDR3 protein is CASSYGAAGGRDTQYF. CDR3 coding DNA: TGTGCCAGCAGTTACGGCGCGGCGGGAGGGAGGGATACGCAGTATTTT.

About this clone itself: One junction end does not reproduce the germline sequence, and a read error may be involved. This chain joins TRBV7-7 and TRBJ2-5; 11 nucleotides line up with TRBD2. Germline V gives CDR1 SSHAT, CDR2 FNYEAQ (reference sequence). The CDR3 runs to 15 residues. The CDR3 coding sequence is TGTGCTAGCAGCTCCCTAGCGGGGGGTAAAGAGACCCAGTACTTC. Amino acids: CASSSLAGGKETQYF. Supplemented by reference TRBV7-7 and TRBJ2-5, the full variable domain reads GAGVSQSPRYKVTKRGQDVTLRCDPISSHATLYWYQQALGQGPEFLTYFNYEAQPDKSGLPSDRFSAERPEGSISTLTIQRTEQRDSAMYRCASSSLAGGKETQYFGPGTRLLVL.

The chain joins TRBV6-6 to TRBJ2-7; 10 bases align to TRBD2. The length of the CDR3 is 12 residues. CDR1 is MNHNY and CDR2 is SVGAGI in the germline V gene (reference sequence). Trimming at V came to 4 bases and at J to 10 bases, leaving 4 bases not matched to a gene. For the CDR3, the DNA is TGTGCCAGCAGTTCCGGGACTAGCGAACAGTACTTC. Translation gives CASSSGTSEQYF.

This chain links TRBV9 with TRBJ2-1, with 11 bases identical to TRBD2. V trimming: 4 bases; J trimming: 7 bases; junction bases outside the gene matches: 7. This CDR3 is built from 15 residues. CDR1 is SGDLS and CDR2 is YYNGEE in the germline V gene. DNA for the CDR3: TGTGCCAGCAGCCAAGGTAGCGGGAGGGGGAATGAGCAGTTCTTC. Translation gives CASSQGSGRGNEQFF.

This clone was counted a single time. The chain employs TRBV7-2 and TRBJ1-2, with D maybe TRBD1 (5 bases). Trimming took off 0 bases at V and 3 bases at J, with 11 bases between the two ends. The CDR3 is made up of 15 amino acids. CDR1 and CDR2 (germline): SGHTA, FQGNSA. Here the CDR3 DNA reads TGTGCCAGCAGCTTAGCTAGATCAGGGTACTATGGCTACACCTTC. Translated, it gives CASSLARSGYYGYTF.

This chain uses TRBV3-1 (or the pseudogene TRBV3-2) with TRBJ1-6; 7 nucleotides line up with TRBD1. The CDR3 has 14 amino acids. V lost 7 bases to trimming and J lost 4 bases; unmatched junction nucleotides: 4. CDR1 is LGHDT, CDR2 YNNKEL, per germline (reference sequence). CDR3 DNA sequence: TGTGCCAGCAAGGGGACAGTGTATAATTCACCCCTCCACTTT. Amino acids: CASKGTVYNSPLHF.

This clone showed up just once. The chain combines TRBV20-1 with TRBJ1-3; maybe TRBD1 (5 bases). Trimming stripped 7 bases from V and 3 bases from J, with 7 bases between. The V gene's germline CDR1 is DFQATT and CDR2 SNEGSKA (reference sequence). CDR3 length equals 11 residues. CDR3 coding DNA: TGCAGTGGGGGACTTGGAAACACCATATATTTT. It yields the protein CSGGLGNTIYF.

This chain connects TRBV15 to TRBJ1-2; 7 nucleotides align to TRBD1. The CDR3 has 15 amino acids. Germline CDR1 is LNHNV and CDR2 is YYDKDF (reference sequence). V trimming: 6 bases; J trimming: 2 bases; junction bases outside the gene matches: 9. In DNA form, the CDR3 reads TGTGCCACCAGTTCATACAGGGGCAAGAACTATGGCTACACCTTC. Amino acids: CATSSYRGKNYGYTF.

The V gene is TRBV3-1 (or the pseudogene TRBV3-2), the J gene TRBJ1-1; 7 positions match TRBD1. This CDR3 contains 13 residues. The germline gives CDR1 LGHDT, CDR2 YNNKEL (reference sequence). Trimming at V came to 3 bases and at J to 7 bases, leaving 5 bases not matched to a gene. In DNA, the CDR3 is TGTGCCAGCAGCCAGCGACAGGGTGATGAAGCTTTCTTT. Encoded protein: CASSQRQGDEAFF.

The rearrangement links TRBV29-1 to TRBJ1-1; 10 positions agree with TRBD1. V was pared by 6 bases and J by 0 bases, with 7 bases of the junction left unmatched. The CDR3 spans 15 residues. The germline V gene encodes CDR1 SQVTM and CDR2 ANQGSEA. CDR3 in amino acids: CSVRGQGGMNTEAFF. In DNA, the CDR3 is TGCAGCGTGCGAGGACAGGGGGGCATGAACACTGAAGCTTTCTTT.

The chain couples TRBV6-4 to TRBJ2-2; 7 positions match TRBD1. The CDR3 runs to 15 residues. Germline V gene data show CDR1 as MRHNA and CDR2 as SNTAGT. V lost 0 bases, J lost 6 bases, and 4 bases stayed unmatched. The CDR3 reads CASSDSPGQAGELFF. In DNA, the CDR3 is TGTGCCAGCAGTGACTCACCAGGACAGGCCGGGGAGCTGTTTTTT.

The CDR3 nucleotides read TGTGCCAGCAGGCCGTCTGGGGCGGGAAATCAGGAGCAGTACTTC. It codes for CASRPSGAGNQEQYF. The rearrangement joins TRBV6-4 to TRBJ2-7; TRBD2 might be the D (6 bases). From germline, CDR1 is MRHNA and CDR2 SNTAGT. The CDR3 extends over 15 amino acids. Trimming stripped 6 bases from V and 7 bases from J, with 22 bases between.

This clone was seen only a few times. Other DNA variants within this sample encode the same CDR3. The rearrangement links TRBV27 to TRBJ1-1; D not certain. The germline V and J ends were trimmed by 1 base and 5 bases, with 8 bases remaining between them. The CDR3 is 13 amino acids. Germline lookup yields CDR1 MNHEY and CDR2 SMNVEV (reference sequence). CDR3: CASSLFRGTEAFF. The CDR3 region has the DNA TGTGCCAGCAGTTTATTCCGGGGTACTGAAGCTTTCTTT.

The rearrangement links TRBV6-5 to TRBJ2-7, with TRBD1 as a possible D gene (6 bases). This CDR3 region has 14 residues. V was cut by 0 bases and J by 4 bases, with 10 bases left in between. Germline V gene lookup returns CDR1 MNHEY and CDR2 SVGAGI. CDR3 amino acids: CASSYSGATYEQYF. In nucleotides, the CDR3 is TGTGCCAGCAGTTACTCGGGGGCAACTTACGAGCAGTACTTC.

In regard to this clone: The sample has other DNA sequences that encode this CDR3 too. The chain is built from TRBV9 and TRBJ2-1; TRBD2 matches 12 bases. This CDR3 comprises 15 residues. Germline V lookup: CDR1 SGDLS, CDR2 YYNGEE. After removal of 2 bases from V and 4 bases from J, the junction contained 1 base not matched to a gene. The CDR3 is CASSVGLAGYNEQFF. The CDR3 DNA sequence: TGTGCCAGCAGCGTCGGACTAGCGGGGTACAATGAGCAGTTCTTC. The full variable domain, its missing parts supplied by reference TRBV9 and TRBJ2-1, is DSGVTQTPKHLITATGQRVTLRCSPRSGDLSVYWYQQSLDQGLQFLIQYYNGEERAKGNILERFSAQQFPDLHSELNLSSLELGDSALYFCASSVGLAGYNEQFFGPGTRLTVL.

This chain uses TRBV7-9 with TRBJ2-2, with 15 bases fitting TRBD2. Germline V gives CDR1 SEHNR, CDR2 FQNEAQ (reference sequence). Trimming cost V 5 bases and J 0 bases; bases outside gene matches: 4. This CDR3 comprises 18 residues. Written as DNA, the CDR3 is TGTGCCAGCAGCGGGACTAGCGGGAGGCCGCCGAACACCGGGGAGCTGTTTTTT. Translated: CASSGTSGRPPNTGELFF.

The chain joins TRBV21-1 to TRBJ1-4. TRBV21-1 is termed a pseudogene. The CDR3 is 16 residues long. CDR3 in DNA: TGTGCCAGCAGCAATAGGCTATATTCGGGGAATGAAAAACTGTTTTTT. It translates to CASSNRLYSGNEKLFF.

This chain joins TRBV4-1 and TRBJ2-1; D ambiguous. The CDR3 covers 16 residues. Deletions cut 1 base from V and 2 bases from J, with 12 bases between. Germline CDR1 reads MGHRA; CDR2 reads YSYEKL. This CDR3 is CASSQARGTTYNEQFF. The CDR3 DNA sequence: TGCGCCAGCAGCCAAGCAAGAGGAACCACCTACAATGAGCAGTTCTTC.

The J gene is TRBJ2-1, the V gene TRBV9, with TRBD2 identical over 7 bases. This CDR3 region has 15 residues. The ends lost 4 bases at V and 3 bases at J; junction bases unmatched: 7. In germline, CDR1 is SGDLS, CDR2 YYNGEE. CDR3: CASSSRLADYNEQFF. The DNA for the CDR3 is TGTGCCAGCAGCTCCCGACTAGCTGACTACAATGAGCAGTTCTTC.